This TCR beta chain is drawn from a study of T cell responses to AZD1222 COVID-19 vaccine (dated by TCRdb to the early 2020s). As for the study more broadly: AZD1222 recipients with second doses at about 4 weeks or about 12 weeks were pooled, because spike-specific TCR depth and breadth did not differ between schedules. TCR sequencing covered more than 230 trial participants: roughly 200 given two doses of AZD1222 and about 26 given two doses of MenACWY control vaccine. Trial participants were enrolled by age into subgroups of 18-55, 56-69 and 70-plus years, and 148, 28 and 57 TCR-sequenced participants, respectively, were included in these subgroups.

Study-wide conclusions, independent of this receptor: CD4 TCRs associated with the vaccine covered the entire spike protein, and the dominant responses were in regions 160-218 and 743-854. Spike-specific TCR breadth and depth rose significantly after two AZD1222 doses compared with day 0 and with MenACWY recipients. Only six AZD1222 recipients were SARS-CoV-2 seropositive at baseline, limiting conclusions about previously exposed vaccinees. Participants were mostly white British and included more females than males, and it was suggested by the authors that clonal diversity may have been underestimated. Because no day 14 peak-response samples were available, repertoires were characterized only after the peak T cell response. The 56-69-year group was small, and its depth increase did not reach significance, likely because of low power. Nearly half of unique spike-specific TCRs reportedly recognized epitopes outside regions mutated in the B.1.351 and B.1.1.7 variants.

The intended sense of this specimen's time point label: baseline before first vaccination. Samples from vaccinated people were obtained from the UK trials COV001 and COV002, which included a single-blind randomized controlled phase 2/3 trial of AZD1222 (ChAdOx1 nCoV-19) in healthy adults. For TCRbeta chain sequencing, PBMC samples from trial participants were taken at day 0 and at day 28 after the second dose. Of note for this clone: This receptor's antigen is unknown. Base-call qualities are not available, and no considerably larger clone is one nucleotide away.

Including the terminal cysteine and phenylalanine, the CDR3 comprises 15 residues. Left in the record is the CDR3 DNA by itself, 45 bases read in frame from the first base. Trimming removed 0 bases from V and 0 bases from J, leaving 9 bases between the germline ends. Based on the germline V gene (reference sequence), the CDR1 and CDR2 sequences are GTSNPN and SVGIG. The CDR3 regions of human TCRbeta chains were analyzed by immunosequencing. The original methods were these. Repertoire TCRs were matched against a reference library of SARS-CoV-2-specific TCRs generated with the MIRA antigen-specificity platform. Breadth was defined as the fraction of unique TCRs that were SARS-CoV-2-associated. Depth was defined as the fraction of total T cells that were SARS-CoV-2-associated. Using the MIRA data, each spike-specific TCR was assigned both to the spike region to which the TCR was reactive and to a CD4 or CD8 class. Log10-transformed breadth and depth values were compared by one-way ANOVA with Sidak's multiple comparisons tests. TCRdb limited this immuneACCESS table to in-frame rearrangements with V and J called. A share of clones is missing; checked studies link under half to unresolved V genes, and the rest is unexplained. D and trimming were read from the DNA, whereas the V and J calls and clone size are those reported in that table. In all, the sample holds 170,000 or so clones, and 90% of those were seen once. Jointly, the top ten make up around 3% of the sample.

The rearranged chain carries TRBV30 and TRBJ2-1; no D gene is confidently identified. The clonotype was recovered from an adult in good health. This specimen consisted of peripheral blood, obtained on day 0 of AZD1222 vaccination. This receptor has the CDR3 CAWSVGVSSYNEQFF. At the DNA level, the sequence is TGTGCCTGGAGTGTTGGGGTAAGCTCCTACAATGAGCAGTTCTTC. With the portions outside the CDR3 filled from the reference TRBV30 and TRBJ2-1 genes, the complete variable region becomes SQTIHQWPATLVQPVGSPLSLECTVEGTSNPNLYWYRQAAGRGLQLLFYSVGIGQISSEVPQNLSASRPQDRQFILSSKKLLLSDSGFYLCAWSVGVSSYNEQFFGPGTRLTVL.